This T cell receptor beta chain was profiled in a study of T cells in Graves' hyperthyroidism and ophthalmopathy. The CDR3 is 17 amino acids. Deletions cut 3 bases from V and 0 bases from J, with 15 bases between. CDR1 and CDR2 (germline): SEHNR, FQNEAQ (reference sequence). RNA transcripts gave rise to amplified TCR beta CDR3 regions. An initial round of RT-PCR targeting the TCR CDR3 relied on the HTBI primer set. MiXCR, applied by TCRdb to the multiplex PCR reads, yields one record per CDR3 protein. Of about 380,000 distinct CDR3 sequences detected, 15% to 20% appear once; the ten largest clones hold around two fifths. This clonotype was counted ten times or more. Its target is not known. Study-wide findings and caveats: The model identified upcoming ophthalmopathy a median about six months ahead of onset. The majority of expanded thyroid clonotypes above 0.001 also appeared in blood.

The clonotype comes from a young man with Graves' ophthalmopathy. V is TRBV7-9 and J is TRBJ2-1; D unresolved. The specimen sequenced was blood. As DNA, the CDR3 is TGTGCCAGCAGCTTTGATTGGACGCAGAGCTCCTACAATGAGCAGTTCTTC. This translates into CASSFDWTQSSYNEQFF. Full variable domain (rest looked up from reference TRBV7-9 and TRBJ2-1): DTGVSQNPRHKITKRGQNVTFRCDPISEHNRLYWYRQTLGQGPEFLTYFQNEAQLEKSRLLSDRFSAERPKGSFSTLEIQRTEQGDSAMYLCASSFDWTQSSYNEQFFGPGTRLTVL.